These 24 T cell receptor beta chains originate from one sample sequenced in a study of T cell responses to AZD1222 COVID-19 vaccine. Profiled with immunoSEQ multiplex PCR; TCRdb holds only in-frame clones, not every one. This sample yields about 96,000 clones, of which 80% to 90% are seen a single time; 1.5% to 2% belongs to the top ten. The specimen was peripheral blood, collected on day 0 of AZD1222 vaccination. The receptors here all came from an adult in good health.

The rearrangement uses TRBV19 and TRBJ1-4; D may be TRBD1 (5 bases). The CDR3 runs to 15 residues. The V end was cut by 4 bases, the J end by 7 bases, with 16 bases between. Per germline, CDR1 LNHDA and CDR2 SQIVND (reference sequence). CDR3 sequence reads: CASSTVGGIGEKLFF. The CDR3 DNA reads as TGTGCCAGTAGTACCGTCGGGGGAATAGGTGAAAAACTGTTTTTT.

The chain carries TRBV5-6 and TRBJ2-7, with TRBD2 matching 7 bases. From germline, CDR1 is SGHDT and CDR2 YYEEEE. The CDR3 sequence is 15 residues long. With V trimmed by 2 bases and J by 2 bases, 7 bases remained unmatched. CDR3 sequence: CASSFGTSATYEQYF. In DNA, the CDR3 is TGTGCCAGCAGCTTTGGCACTAGCGCAACCTACGAGCAGTACTTC.

J is TRBJ1-2 and V is TRBV9; tentative D call: TRBD1 (5 bases). The germline V gene has CDR1 SGDLS and CDR2 YYNGEE. This CDR3 has 13 residues. Trimming stripped 2 bases from V and 8 bases from J, with 13 bases between. DNA for the CDR3: TGTGCCAGCAGCGTCCCAGGCGGGGGGGGCTACACCTTC. Translated: CASSVPGGGGYTF.

The chain uses TRBV7-2 and TRBJ2-1; possibly TRBD1 or TRBD2 for D (7 bases each). Deletions cut 3 bases from V and 3 bases from J, with 21 bases between. The V gene's germline CDR1 is SGHTA and CDR2 FQGNSA. The length of the CDR3 is 18 residues. CDR3 loop: CASSLSASGGGLYNEQFF. CDR3 sequence (DNA): TGTGCCAGCAGCTTGTCCGCTTCAGGGGGGGGTCTCTACAATGAGCAGTTCTTC.

This clone was recorded once. The J gene is TRBJ2-2, the V gene TRBV5-1; 10 nucleotides agree with TRBD2. The CDR3 is made up of 15 amino acids. CDR1 and CDR2 (germline): SGHRS, YFSETQ. Losses at the gene ends were 1 base for V and 3 bases for J; bases not matched to a gene: 0. The CDR3 DNA reads TGCGCCAGCAGCTTGCTAGCGGGGGACACCGGGGAGCTGTTTTTT. Translating gives CASSLLAGDTGELFF.

The gene calls are TRBV2 and TRBJ2-2; no firm D call. V was pared by 2 bases and J by 7 bases, with 11 bases between. From germline, CDR1 is SNHLY and CDR2 FYNNEI. The CDR3 covers 14 residues. CDR3 amino acids: CASSEQSAFGELFF. For the CDR3, the DNA is TGTGCCAGCAGTGAACAATCGGCATTCGGGGAGCTGTTTTTT.

The V gene is TRBV18, the J gene TRBJ1-1; 8 nucleotides match TRBD1. In germline, CDR1 is KGHSH, CDR2 LQKENI. Losses at the gene ends were 2 bases for V and 0 bases for J; bases not matched to a gene: 8. This CDR3 is built from 17 residues. CDR3 sequence: CASSPSHPGGVNTEAFF. The CDR3 coding sequence is TGTGCCAGCTCACCATCCCATCCAGGGGGCGTGAACACTGAAGCTTTCTTT.

The chain couples TRBV6-5 to TRBJ1-4; D uncertain. Between the trimmed V and J ends, which lost 2 bases and 4 bases, there was a span of 11 bases. Germline V CDR1 and CDR2: MNHEY, SVGAGI. CDR3 length: 15 amino acids. CDR3 coding DNA: TGTGCCAGCAGTTACAATTCGGGGTTTAATGAAAAACTGTTTTTT. Translation: CASSYNSGFNEKLFF.

The chain joins TRBV5-4 to TRBJ1-2, with D possibly being TRBD1 (6 bases). CDR3 length: 13 residues. V was trimmed by 4 bases and J by 5 bases, leaving 12 bases between them. Per the germline V gene, CDR1 is SGHNT and CDR2 is YYREEE (reference sequence). Written as DNA, the CDR3 is TGTGCCAGCAGCCCGGACAGTCCTTATGGCTACACCTTC. Residues: CASSPDSPYGYTF.

The V call is TRBV5-1, the J call TRBJ1-1; no definite D call. CDR1 SGHRS and CDR2 YFSETQ come from the germline V gene. V was cut by 6 bases and J by 1 base, with 7 bases left in between. This CDR3 contains 12 residues. The CDR3 nucleotides read TGCGCCAGCAAGGAGCCGAACACTGAAGCTTTCTTT. Translation gives CASKEPNTEAFF.

This chain links TRBV5-6 with TRBJ1-6, with TRBD1 matching over 11 bases. The length of the CDR3 is 16 residues. The V and J ends lost 0 bases and 7 bases, in that order; junction bases with no gene match: 3. Looked up from germline, CDR1 is SGHDT and CDR2 is YYEEEE. Here the CDR3 DNA reads TGTGCCAGCAGCTTGGTCTGGGACAGGGGGAATTCACCCCTCCACTTT. Its translation is CASSLVWDRGNSPLHF.

The chain joins TRBV28 to TRBJ2-4, with TRBD1 matching 8 bases. The CDR3 is 16 amino acids. V lost 5 bases, J lost 2 bases, and 8 bases stayed unmatched. Germline V lookup: CDR1 MDHEN, CDR2 SYDVKM. This chain's CDR3 is CASSPQGGGSKNIQYF. The DNA of the CDR3 is TGTGCCAGCAGTCCACAGGGGGGAGGTTCCAAAAACATTCAGTACTTC.

The V and J genes are TRBV7-2 and TRBJ2-1; a possible D gene is TRBD2 (5 bases). V shed 0 bases and J shed 10 bases, with 13 bases lying between them. In germline, CDR1 is SGHTA, CDR2 FQGNSA. The CDR3 has 14 residues. In DNA form, the CDR3 reads TGTGCCAGCAGCTTAGCCCTAGCCCCCGCGGAGCAGTTCTTC. Protein: CASSLALAPAEQFF. Complete variable domain (other parts from reference TRBV7-2 and TRBJ2-1): GAGVSQSPSNKVTEKGKDVELRCDPISGHTALYWYRQSLGQGLEFLIYFQGNSAPDKSGLPSDRFSAERTGGSVSTLTIQRTQQEDSAVYLCASSLALAPAEQFFGPGTRLTVL.

The chain couples TRBV27 to TRBJ2-3; the match to TRBD2 covers 10 bases. The CDR3 has 17 residues. The V and J ends lost 3 bases and 0 bases, in that order; junction bases with no gene match: 6. From germline, CDR1 is MNHEY and CDR2 SMNVEV (reference sequence). The CDR3 reads CASSFRLTSGSTDTQYF. The DNA for the CDR3 is TGTGCCAGCAGTTTTCGGTTGACTAGCGGGAGCACAGATACGCAGTATTTT.

On this clone itself: The junction departs from the called germline gene at one end, perhaps through a read error. The V call is TRBV6-5, the J call TRBJ1-1; D is unresolved. Germline CDR1 MNHEY, CDR2 SVGAGI. The CDR3 totals 12 residues. In DNA form, the CDR3 reads TGTGCCAGCAGTTCTGAACCCACTCAAGCTTTCTTT. Amino acid sequence: CASSSEPTQAFF.

J is TRBJ2-2 and V is TRBV9; D is perhaps TRBD1 (6 bases). Trimming pared 4 bases from V and 4 bases from J, leaving 11 bases between. The CDR3 runs to 14 residues. CDR1 and CDR2 (germline): SGDLS, YYNGEE. The CDR3 here is CASSQTGFTGELFF. The DNA for the CDR3 is TGTGCCAGCAGCCAGACAGGCTTCACCGGGGAGCTGTTTTTT.

The chain links TRBV28 to TRBJ1-2, with D uncertain. This CDR3 comprises 13 residues. From germline, CDR1 is MDHEN and CDR2 SYDVKM. Trimming took 5 bases from V and 4 from J, leaving 11 bases between them. Written as DNA, the CDR3 is TGTGCCAGCAGTCTGCCACCGGTCTATGGCTACACCTTC. Translation: CASSLPPVYGYTF.

The chain carries TRBV7-2 and TRBJ1-1, with no clear D. Germline CDR1 is SGHTA and CDR2 is FQGNSA. This CDR3 has 13 residues. Trimming left V 1 base short and J 1 base short, with 4 bases between. CDR3: CASSLGQNTEAFF. As DNA, the CDR3 is TGTGCCAGCAGCTTAGGACAGAACACTGAAGCTTTCTTT. Filled out from reference TRBV7-2 and TRBJ1-1, the complete variable domain reads GAGVSQSPSNKVTEKGKDVELRCDPISGHTALYWYRQSLGQGLEFLIYFQGNSAPDKSGLPSDRFSAERTGGSVSTLTIQRTQQEDSAVYLCASSLGQNTEAFFGQGTRLTVV.

This chain links TRBV12-3 or TRBV12-4 with TRBJ1-3; no clear D. The CDR3 runs 13 residues. Trimming removed 2 bases from V and 0 bases from J, with 2 bases in between. CDR3 sequence (DNA): TGTGCCAGCAGTTTATCCTCTGGAAACACCATATATTTT. Its protein is CASSLSSGNTIYF.

The chain recombines TRBV16 with TRBJ1-2; the D gene is possibly TRBD1 (5 bases). Trimming pared 4 bases from V and 4 bases from J, leaving 22 bases between. Germline loops: CDR1 KGHSY, CDR2 FQNENV. The CDR3 spans 17 residues. This chain's CDR3 is CASSLSPNTDRAYGYTF. In DNA form, the CDR3 reads TGTGCCAGCAGCCTCTCCCCGAACACCGACAGAGCCTATGGCTACACCTTC.

This chain joins TRBV7-2 and TRBJ1-1; TRBD1 might be the D (5 bases). CDR1 is SGHTA and CDR2 is FQGNSA in the germline V gene. The CDR3 is 14 amino acids. V was shortened by 4 bases and J by 0 bases, with 9 bases between the two germline ends. The CDR3 sequence is CASSSTDLNTEAFF. In DNA form, the CDR3 reads TGTGCCAGCAGCTCGACAGACTTGAACACTGAAGCTTTCTTT. The whole variable domain, remainder taken from reference TRBV7-2 and TRBJ1-1, is GAGVSQSPSNKVTEKGKDVELRCDPISGHTALYWYRQSLGQGLEFLIYFQGNSAPDKSGLPSDRFSAERTGGSVSTLTIQRTQQEDSAVYLCASSSTDLNTEAFFGQGTRLTVV.

The chain employs TRBV29-1 and TRBJ1-5; weak D call: TRBD1 (5 bases). V lost 4 bases to trimming and J lost 3 bases, with 10 bases between them. CDR3 length: 13 amino acids. Per the germline V gene, CDR1 is SQVTM and CDR2 is ANQGSEA. This chain's CDR3 is CSVAGSDNQPQHF. The DNA for the CDR3 is TGCAGCGTTGCAGGGTCCGACAATCAGCCCCAGCATTTT.

This clone has only a few counts. The CDR3 region is CASSVDRDENTEAFF. The CDR3 DNA reads as TGTGCCAGCAGCGTCGACAGGGATGAGAACACTGAAGCTTTCTTT. The genes are TRBV9 and TRBJ1-1, with 7 bases matching TRBD1. Germline assignment: CDR1 SGDLS and CDR2 YYNGEE. The CDR3 is 15 residues long. The trim removed 2 bases at V and 1 base at J, leaving 5 bases unmatched.

V and J are TRBV28 and TRBJ1-1; 8 bases line up with TRBD1. The length of the CDR3 is 15 residues. The V segment lost 6 bases and the J segment 1 base; nucleotides outside the gene matches: 7. Germline-derived CDR1 and CDR2 are MDHEN and SYDVKM. CDR3 residues: CASREQGVGNTEAFF. Written as DNA, the CDR3 is TGTGCCAGCAGGGAACAGGGGGTGGGGAACACTGAAGCTTTCTTT.